The T cell receptor beta chain under discussion was sequenced for a study of blood T cells in healthy people across ages. Study-wide background: Per every two T cells, about one barcoded beta molecule was captured by template switching.

V was shortened by 5 bases and J by 5 bases, with 18 bases between the two germline ends. CDR1 SGHAT and CDR2 FQNNGV come from the germline V gene. The length of the CDR3 is 15 residues. The study's findings and limits: The diversity estimates, figures obtained from one million T cells, were considered underestimates. The donors' CMV status was not determined, possibly confounding changes in expanded clonotypes.

This clonotype occurred a few times. Its specificity is not known. It was with a sample-barcoded 5' primer and a J-beta primer mix that a second PCR of about 7 to 12 cycles was run. All samples yielded 2.5 million or more CDR3-containing paired-end reads. Using its own MiXCR run on the 5' RACE reads, TCRdb lists one record per CDR3 protein. The sample records 650,000 to 800,000 distinct CDR3 sequences, approximately 48% being singletons. The source material was blood. The TCR originated in a man aged 55-75 years in good health. The gene calls are TRBV11-2 and TRBJ2-5; possibly TRBD2 for D (5 bases). CDR3 protein: CASSQPGVGSETQYF. In nucleotides, the CDR3 is TGTGCCAGCAGCCAGCCGGGTGTAGGGAGCGAGACCCAGTACTTC.